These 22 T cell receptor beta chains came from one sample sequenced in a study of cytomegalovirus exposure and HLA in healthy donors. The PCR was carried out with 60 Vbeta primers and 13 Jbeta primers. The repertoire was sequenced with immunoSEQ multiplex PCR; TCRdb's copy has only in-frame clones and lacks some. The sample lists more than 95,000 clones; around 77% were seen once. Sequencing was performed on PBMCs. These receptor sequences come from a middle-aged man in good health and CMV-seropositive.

The CDR3 region is CARPAVGSNQPQHF. Here the CDR3 DNA reads TGTGCCAGGCCCGCCGTCGGTAGCAATCAGCCCCAGCATTTT. V and J are TRBV6-5 and TRBJ1-5; no reliable D call. CDR1 and CDR2 (germline): MNHEY, SVGAGI. The V end was cut by 9 bases, the J end by 0 bases, with 12 bases between. This CDR3 has 14 amino acids.

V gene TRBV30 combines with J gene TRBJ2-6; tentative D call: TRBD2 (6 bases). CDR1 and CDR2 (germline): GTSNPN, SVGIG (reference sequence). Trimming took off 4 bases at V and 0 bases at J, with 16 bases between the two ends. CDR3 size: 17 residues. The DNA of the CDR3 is TGTGCCTGGAATGCGGGACGTACTTACTCTGGGGCCAACGTCCTGACTTTC. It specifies CAWNAGRTYSGANVLTF.

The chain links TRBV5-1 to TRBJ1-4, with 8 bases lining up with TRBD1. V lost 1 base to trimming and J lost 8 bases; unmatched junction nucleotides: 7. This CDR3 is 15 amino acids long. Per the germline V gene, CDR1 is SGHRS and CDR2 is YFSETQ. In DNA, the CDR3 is TGCGCCAGCAGCTTGTTCGGGACAGGAGAAGAAAAACTGTTTTTT. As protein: CASSLFGTGEEKLFF.

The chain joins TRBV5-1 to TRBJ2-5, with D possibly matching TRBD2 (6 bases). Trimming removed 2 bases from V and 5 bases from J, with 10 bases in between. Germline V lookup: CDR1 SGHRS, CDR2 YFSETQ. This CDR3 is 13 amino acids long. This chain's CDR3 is CASSFISGETQYF. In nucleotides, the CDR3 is TGCGCCAGCAGCTTTATAAGCGGGGAGACCCAGTACTTC.

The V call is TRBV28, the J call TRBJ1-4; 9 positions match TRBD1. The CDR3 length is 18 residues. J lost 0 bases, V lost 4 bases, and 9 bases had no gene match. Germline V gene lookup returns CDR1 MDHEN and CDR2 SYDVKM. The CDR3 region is CASSWGQGGDATNEKLFF. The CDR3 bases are TGTGCCAGCAGTTGGGGACAGGGTGGGGATGCAACTAATGAAAAACTGTTTTTT.

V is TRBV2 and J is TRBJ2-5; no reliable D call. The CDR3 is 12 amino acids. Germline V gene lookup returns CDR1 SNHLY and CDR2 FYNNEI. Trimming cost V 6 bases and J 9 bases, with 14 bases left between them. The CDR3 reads CASSLHGQAQYF. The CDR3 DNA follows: TGTGCCAGCAGCTTACACGGTCAGGCCCAGTACTTC.

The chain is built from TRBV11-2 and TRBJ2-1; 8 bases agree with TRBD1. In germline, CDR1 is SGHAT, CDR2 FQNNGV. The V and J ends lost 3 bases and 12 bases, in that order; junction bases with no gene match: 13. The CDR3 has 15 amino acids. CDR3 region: CASSFDRGNSVRQFF. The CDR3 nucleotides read TGTGCCAGCAGCTTTGACAGGGGAAATTCCGTCCGGCAGTTCTTC.

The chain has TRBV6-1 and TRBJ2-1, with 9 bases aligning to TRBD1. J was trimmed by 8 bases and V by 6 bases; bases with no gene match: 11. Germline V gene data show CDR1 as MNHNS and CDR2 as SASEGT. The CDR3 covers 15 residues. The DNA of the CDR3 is TGTGCCAGCAGAAATTCTGGGGACAGGGTGGATGAGCAGTTCTTC. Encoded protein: CASRNSGDRVDEQFF.

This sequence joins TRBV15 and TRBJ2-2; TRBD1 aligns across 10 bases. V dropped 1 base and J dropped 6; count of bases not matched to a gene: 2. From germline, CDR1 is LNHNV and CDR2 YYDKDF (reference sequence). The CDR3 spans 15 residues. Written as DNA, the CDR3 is TGTGCCACCAGCAGAGCGGACAGGGGGTCCGGGGAGCTGTTTTTT. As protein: CATSRADRGSGELFF.

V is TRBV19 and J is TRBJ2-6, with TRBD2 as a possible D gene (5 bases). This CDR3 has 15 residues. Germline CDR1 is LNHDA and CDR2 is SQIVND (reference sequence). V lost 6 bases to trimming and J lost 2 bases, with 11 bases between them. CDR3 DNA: TGTGCCAGTAGGGGGAGTTTCGCTGGGGCCAACGTCCTGACTTTC. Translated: CASRGSFAGANVLTF.

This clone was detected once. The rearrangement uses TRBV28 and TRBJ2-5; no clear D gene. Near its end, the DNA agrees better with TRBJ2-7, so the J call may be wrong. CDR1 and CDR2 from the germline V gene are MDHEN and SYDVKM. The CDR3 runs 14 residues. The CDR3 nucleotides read TGTGCCAGCAGTTTATTTCTAAACTCCTACGAGCAGTACTTC. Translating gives CASSLFLNSYEQYF.

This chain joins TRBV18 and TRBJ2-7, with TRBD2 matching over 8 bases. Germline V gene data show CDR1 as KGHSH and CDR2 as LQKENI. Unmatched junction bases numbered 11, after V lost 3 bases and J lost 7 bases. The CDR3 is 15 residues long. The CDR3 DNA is TGTGCCAGCTCACCTAGGGAAGGCGGGAGGAGGGAGCAGTACTTC. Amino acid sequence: CASSPREGGRREQYF.

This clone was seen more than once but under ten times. In nucleotides, the CDR3 is TGTGCCAGCGAGGGTTCTAAGGATGAGCAGTTCTTC. As protein: CASEGSKDEQFF. The rearrangement links TRBV6-1 to TRBJ2-1; tentatively, D is TRBD2 (5 bases). The CDR3 runs to 12 residues. V shed 8 bases and J shed 8 bases, with 13 bases lying between them. The germline V gene has CDR1 MNHNS and CDR2 SASEGT.

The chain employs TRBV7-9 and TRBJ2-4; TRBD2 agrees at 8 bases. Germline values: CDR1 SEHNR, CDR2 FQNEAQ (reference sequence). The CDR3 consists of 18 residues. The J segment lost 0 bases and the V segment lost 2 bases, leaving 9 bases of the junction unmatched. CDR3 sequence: CASSLWSGRGGAKNIQYF. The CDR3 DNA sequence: TGTGCCAGCAGCTTATGGAGCGGGAGAGGGGGAGCCAAAAACATTCAGTACTTC.

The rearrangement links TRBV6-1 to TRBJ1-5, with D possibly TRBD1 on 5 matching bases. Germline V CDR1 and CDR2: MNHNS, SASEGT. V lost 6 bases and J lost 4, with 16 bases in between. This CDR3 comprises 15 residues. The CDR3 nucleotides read TGTGCCAGCAGCGAGGAGGGGCGCGGGAATCAGCCCCAGCATTTT. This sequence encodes CASSEEGRGNQPQHF.

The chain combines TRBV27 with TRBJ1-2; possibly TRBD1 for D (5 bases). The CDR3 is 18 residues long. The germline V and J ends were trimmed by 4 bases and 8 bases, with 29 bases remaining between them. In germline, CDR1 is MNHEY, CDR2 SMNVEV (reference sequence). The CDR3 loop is CASSSSVLTIRDIYGYTF. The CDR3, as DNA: TGTGCCAGCAGTTCCTCTGTCTTAACCATCAGGGATATCTACGGCTACACCTTC.

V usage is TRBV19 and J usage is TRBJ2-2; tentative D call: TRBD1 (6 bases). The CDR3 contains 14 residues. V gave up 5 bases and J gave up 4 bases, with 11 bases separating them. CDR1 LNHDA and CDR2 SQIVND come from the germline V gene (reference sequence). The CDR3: CASSSGTPTGELFF. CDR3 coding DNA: TGTGCCAGTAGTTCCGGGACACCCACCGGGGAGCTGTTTTTT. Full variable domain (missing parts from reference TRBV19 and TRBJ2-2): DGGITQSPKYLFRKEGQNVTLSCEQNLNHDAMYWYRQDPGQGLRLIYYSQIVNDFQKGDIAEGYSVSREKKESFPLTVTSAQKNPTAFYLCASSSGTPTGELFFGEGSRLTVL.

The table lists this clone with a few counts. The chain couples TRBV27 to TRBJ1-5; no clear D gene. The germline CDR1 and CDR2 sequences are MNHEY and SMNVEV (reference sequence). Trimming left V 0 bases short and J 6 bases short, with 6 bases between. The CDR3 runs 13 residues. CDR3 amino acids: CASSLSTVQPQHF. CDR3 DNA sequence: TGTGCCAGCAGTTTATCCACAGTTCAGCCCCAGCATTTT.

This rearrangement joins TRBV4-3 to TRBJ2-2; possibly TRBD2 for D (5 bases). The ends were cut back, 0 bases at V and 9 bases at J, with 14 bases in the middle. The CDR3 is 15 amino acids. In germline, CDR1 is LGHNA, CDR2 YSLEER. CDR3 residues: CASSQDQLGVRELFF. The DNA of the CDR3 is TGCGCCAGCAGCCAAGATCAGCTGGGAGTACGGGAGCTGTTTTTT.

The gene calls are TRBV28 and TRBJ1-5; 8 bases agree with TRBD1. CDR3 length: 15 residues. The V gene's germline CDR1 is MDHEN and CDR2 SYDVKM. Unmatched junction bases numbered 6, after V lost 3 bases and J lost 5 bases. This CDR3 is CASSFGQGAYQPQHF. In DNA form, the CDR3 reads TGTGCCAGCAGTTTTGGACAGGGAGCCTATCAGCCCCAGCATTTT.

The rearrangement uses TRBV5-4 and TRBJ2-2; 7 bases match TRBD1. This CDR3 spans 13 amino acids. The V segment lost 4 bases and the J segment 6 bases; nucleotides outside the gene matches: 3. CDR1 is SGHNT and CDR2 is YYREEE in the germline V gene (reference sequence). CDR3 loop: CASSKDRAGELFF. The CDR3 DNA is TGTGCCAGCAGCAAAGACAGGGCCGGGGAGCTGTTTTTT.

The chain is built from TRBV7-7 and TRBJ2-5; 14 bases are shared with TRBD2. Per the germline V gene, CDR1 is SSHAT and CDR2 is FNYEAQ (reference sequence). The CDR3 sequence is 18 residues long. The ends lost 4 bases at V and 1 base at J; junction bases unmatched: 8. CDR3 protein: CASSWGLAGANPQETQYF. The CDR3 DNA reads TGTGCCAGCAGCTGGGGACTAGCGGGAGCGAACCCCCAAGAGACCCAGTACTTC.